This TCR beta chain came from a study of human T cells and chemical hapten exposure. Study background: The study traced per-sample TCR yield variation mainly to small differences in pooled library volumes.

The library attached unique molecular identifiers to individual cDNA molecules. MiXCR, applied by TCRdb to the RACE reads, yields one record per CDR3 protein. The sample consists of around 300,000 distinct CDR3 sequences, roughly 6.9% of them appearing once. The CDR3 is made up of 12 amino acids. CDR1 SGHRS and CDR2 YFSETQ come from the germline V gene. Trimming shortened V by 3 bases and J by 13 bases, and 14 bases separated the two germline ends. This clonotype has only a few counts. Its antigen is unknown. Study findings and constraints: Among TCRs, those above 1 in 1000 frequency were unaffected by DPC sensitization.

Time point reported: patch test 1, 2 weeks after DPC sensitization. Treatment described: therapeutic diphenylcyclopropenone sensitization with weekly scalp DPC. Those who donated were patients with alopecia, 18 to 70 years of age, and suitable for DPC. The V and J genes are TRBV5-1 and TRBJ2-1; D is possibly TRBD2 (5 bases). Sequencing used whole blood, obtained in connection with sensitization to the hapten diphenylcyclopropenone (DPC). This receptor was taken from a woman aged 18-29 years with alopecia areata. Some clones in this sample may be carry-over from other donors' samples. CDR3 in DNA: TGCGCCAGCAGCTCCACAGCGGTCCCCCAGTTCTTC. Translating gives CASSSTAVPQFF.